This T cell receptor (beta chain) was profiled in a study of T cells in Graves' hyperthyroidism and ophthalmopathy (dated by TCRdb to 2018 to 2020). At the level of the whole study: Peripheral blood samples were taken at the time of initial diagnosis, prior to any treatment. Thyroid tissue and blood T-cell repertoires from more than five Graves' hyperthyroidism patients were also compared in the study. Once sampling was done, hyperthyroidism patients were given methimazole at a starting dose of 30 mg daily, whereas ophthalmopathy patients were given high-dose intravenous methylprednisolone. To identify distinguishing TCR V-J signatures, a discovery cohort of around 100 patients was used, comprising some 43 with Graves' ophthalmopathy and 57 with stable Graves' hyperthyroidism. An independent validation cohort of around 19 hyperthyroidism patients and more than 15 patients who later progressed to ophthalmopathy tested prospective prediction of ophthalmopathy. For training and testing, the 100 or so patients in the discovery cohort were randomly divided in a 7:3 ratio. The paper reports TCR Vbeta CDR3 sequencing of fewer than 150 peripheral blood samples: over 40 ophthalmopathy, under 80 hyperthyroidism and roughly 17 progressor patients. The investigation overall reported the following: In validation, the model predicted progression to ophthalmopathy a median of around 6.5 months before onset, with 65% to 71% sensitivity and roughly 79% specificity. Ophthalmopathy was separated from stable hyperthyroidism by a 13 V-J signature model, with 85% to 90% sensitivity and just over 81% specificity obtained in cross-validation and 80%/75% obtained in testing. Most expanded thyroid clonotypes (frequency above 0.001) were also detected in blood, suggesting blood repertoires may reflect thyroid immune responses. Sample size was not statistically predetermined, and investigators were not blinded to group allocation.

This clonotype was seen only a few times. Its antigen remains undetermined. Base qualities are not provided; no much larger clone lies one nucleotide away. In the ophthalmopathy patients, disease was moderately to severely active, with a Clinical Activity Score of 3 or more, a NOSPECS grade of 4 or more, and a duration of less than 3 months. Patients with uncontrolled infections, other autoimmune diseases, pregnancy or lactation were excluded. Diagnoses were established on the basis of clinical symptoms, serum thyroxine and TRAb, thyroid ultrasound, and orbital computed tomography. PBMCs were isolated from 7.5 to 10 ml of fresh peripheral blood by Ficoll-Paque density gradient centrifugation. Total RNA was extracted using Trizol reagent, and RNA quality was assessed on an Agilent 2100 Bioanalyzer. CDR1 and CDR2 (SGHTA, FQGNSA) derive from the germline V gene. The CDR3 contains 15 residues, cysteine and phenylalanine counted. The DNA shown is the 45-base CDR3, in frame from base 1. Trimming costs V 2 bases and J 7 bases, and their ends lie 18 bases apart.

TCR beta CDR3 regions were amplified from RNA transcripts. The TCR CDR3 was subjected to a first round of RT-PCR using the HTBI primer set and the Qiagen OneStep RT-PCR kit. Libraries were constructed in a second round of multiplex PCR, after which size selection and purification were carried out. Paired-end sequencing of the libraries was performed with 100 bp reads on an Illumina HiSeq2000. Per the source publication's procedure: SOAPnuke was used to process the raw data, removing reads that contained adapters or uncalled bases, had a mean Phred below 15, or lacked an exact match to the constant primer or identifier. COPE v1.2.5 was used to merge high-quality paired reads, and clonotypes were defined as unique nucleotide sequences. Clonotypes were aligned to IMGT TRBV, TRBD and TRBJ reference segments using MiTCR v1.1. The analysis was restricted to V-J combinations with a frequency above 0.0001, which together covered just over 99% of the repertoires. A TCS score was defined as the ratio of F50 (clonal expansion) to E x V (chaos), with BLOSUM62-based TCRdist applied between CDR3 peptides within each V-J. Welch's t-statistics and random forest reduced roughly 530 V-J features to roughly 13, which were used in a naive Bayes classifier (R e1071). TCRdb reprocessing: public reads trimmed at Q25 with fastp, clones called with MiXCR, in-frame beta chains kept. Every distinct CDR3 protein forms one entry, paired with its most common genes and DNA. What appears here as the V and J calls and clone size reflects TCRdb's work, not the paper's. Present in this sample are around 400,000 distinct CDR3 sequences, roughly 15% of which were seen just once. The ten most abundant clones make up approximately 19% of the sample.

The specimen sequenced was blood. The sequence joins TRBV7-2 to TRBJ2-7; the D element might be TRBD1 or TRBD2, as each aligns at 6 bases. The TCR sequence derives from a woman aged 60-75 years with Graves' ophthalmopathy. The CDR3 sequence is CASSLTRPGAGEQYF. The sequenced DNA is TGTGCCAGCAGCTTAACCCGCCCGGGGGCTGGAGAGCAGTACTTC.